The rows below give T cell receptor beta chains drawn from one sample of a study of spatial heterogeneity in lung cancer. TCRdb passed the 5' RACE reads through MiXCR, listing each CDR3 protein once. The sample lists 20,000 to 25,000 distinct CDR3 sequences; 5% to 7% were seen once. The sample was lung tumor tissue, taken at surgery. Receptors were obtained from a male donor with early-stage non-small cell lung cancer. CDR3s include the opening cysteine and the closing phenylalanine or tryptophan. Rows may omit the clone size; those that give it use once, few, many or a size class.

clone size,V gene,CDR3 length,CDR3 protein
many,TRBV12-3/TRBV12-4,20,CASSGVLGSGRARAYNEQFF
many,TRBV7-8,18,CASSLAVGDRVGGNTIYF
NA,TRBV20-1,14,CSARGTGTQETQYF
many,TRBV2,12,CASSGVSEKLFF
NA,TRBV10-2,15,CASSDIWGLGYGYTF
many,TRBV13,15,CASSIRDSYTGELFF
many,TRBV5-1,12,CASSLGRGEQYF
NA,TRBV29-1,15,CSVEGTGEDLYGYTF
many,TRBV11-2,12,CASSQTGYGYTF
NA,TRBV14,13,CASSQGPRDTQYF
many,TRBV5-8,18,CASTEGTSGILAKNIQYF
many,TRBV5-1,18,CASSFPNNVLRGTDTQYF
many,TRBV5-6,14,CASSLEGSNQPQHF
many,TRBV9,15,CASSVRPGYQETQYF
NA,TRBV4-1,14,CASSPMWNTGELFF
many,TRBV9,16,CASSVGDRGWATEAFF
few,TRBV29-1,16,CSVPGLAGGPFGELFF
many,TRBV12-5,15,CASGLYRDRRYEQYF
medium-sized,TRBV29-1,11,CSVVLGNGYTF
many,TRBV20-1,11,CSSERDYGYTF
many,TRBV7-2,15,CASSNRDRGRNEQFF
many,TRBV13,15,CASSGGGVAGNTIYF
many,TRBV29-1,15,CSAGQGGNSNQPQHF
large,TRBV27,13,CASGGLSSYEQYF
many,TRBV20-1,13,CSAGTSGLYEQYF
many,TRBV7-2,16,CASSLSTGSGFEKLFF
many,TRBV5-1,13,CASRIGENTEAFF
many,TRBV25-1,12,CASSLTNTEAFF
many,TRBV14,13,CASRRSGLTEAFF
many,TRBV11-1,14,CASSPSWGAETQYF
many,TRBV12-3/TRBV12-4,14,CASSWTGGNQPQHF
many,TRBV30,12,CAWSPRNYEQYF
many,TRBV20-1,15,CSALLGGGRGETQYF
many,TRBV28,12,CASAPRGYEQYF
many,TRBV6-6,14,CASSAQGSHTEAFF
many,TRBV5-5,12,CASSLMRNTIYF
NA,TRBV6-2/TRBV6-3,11,CASSQLREQYF
few,TRBV7-2,12,CASSLFGYEQYF
many,TRBV28,11,CASSERDEQYF
many,TRBV2,14,CASRRDSANSPLHF
NA,TRBV18,16,CASSPPETGSLYEQYF
many,TRBV7-8,15,CASSSPGDAYQPQHF
many,TRBV12-3/TRBV12-4,14,CASSSGGVEETQYF
many,TRBV20-1,15,CSAPDLDRSGYEQYF
many,TRBV7-2,16,CASSRRSGGSQDTQYF
many,TRBV10-3,14,CAISSGQGDQPQHF
NA,TRBV5-4,16,CASSPGLPGRGDTQYF
many,TRBV28,12,CASHEGDREAFF
many,TRBV12-3/TRBV12-4,17,CASSRYFTSGIPYEQYF
many,TRBV27,15,CASSTTGRGVEKLFF